A selection of T cell receptor beta chains follows, all from one sample in a study of metastatic and nonmetastatic thyroid tumors. Via MiXCR, TCRdb re-called the PCR reads. The sample lists 15,000 to 20,000 clones, approximately 40% occurring once. Sequencing used tumor tissue. The receptors shown here come from a female donor with papillary thyroid cancer or a benign thyroid nodule (not recorded which). Some clones in this sample may be carry-over from other donors' samples. The CDR3 runs from the conserved cysteine through the conserved F or W. The D gene is left open where the match is weak. Clone size is stated in some rows and not others, as once, few, many or a class when expanded.

.,14,TRBD1,TRBV5-1,TRBJ2-2,TGCGCCAGCAGCGGGGGACAGGGGGCCGGGGAGCTGTTTTTT,CASSGGQGAGELFF
.,16,.,TRBV11-1,TRBJ1-2,TGTGCCAGCAGCCCCCGATACAGGATAGCTAACTATGGCTACACCTTC,CASSPRYRIANYGYTF
.,18,TRBD2,TRBV20-1,TRBJ2-1,TGCAGTGCTAGATCGCCGGGACTAGCGGGAACTCGCCCCAATGAGCAGTTCTTC,CSARSPGLAGTRPNEQFF
.,15,TRBD2,TRBV6-1,TRBJ2-5,TGTGCCAGCAGACCACTACTAGCGTCCCAAGAGACCCAGTACTTC,CASRPLLASQETQYF
.,19,.,TRBV6-2/TRBV6-3,TRBJ2-7,TGTGCCAGCAGTTACACGAATTTGGACCTACCCCTGAGCTCCTACGAGCAGTACTTC,CASSYTNLDLPLSSYEQYF
.,14,.,TRBV20-1,TRBJ1-1,TGCAGTGCTAGAGAGGGGGTGGTGAACACTGAAGCTTTCTTT,CSAREGVVNTEAFF
few,14,.,TRBV24-1,TRBJ1-5,TGTGCCACCAGTGATAACAGGGTTGGGCAGCCCCAGCATTTT,CATSDNRVGQPQHF
.,15,TRBD1,TRBV5-5,TRBJ2-1,TGTGCCAGCAGCTTGAGGACAGGGGCCCCCGGAGCGCAGTTCTTC,CASSLRTGAPGAQFF
few,16,TRBD1,TRBV18,TRBJ1-6,TGTGCCAGCTCACCAGGCCGGGACAGGGGGCCTTCACCCCTCCACTTT,CASSPGRDRGPSPLHF
.,13,.,TRBV27,TRBJ1-1,TGTGCCAGCAGTTTATCTCGTAACACTGAAGCTTTCTTT,CASSLSRNTEAFF
.,14,.,TRBV7-2,TRBJ1-5,TGTGCCAGCAGCTTAGCGCAGGGCAATCAGCCCCAGCATTTT,CASSLAQGNQPQHF
.,15,TRBD1,TRBV7-8,TRBJ2-1,TGTGCCAGCAGCCCCTGGGGACAGGGGGCAGGTGAGCAGTTCTTC,CASSPWGQGAGEQFF
few,15,TRBD1,TRBV12-5,TRBJ1-3,TGTGCTAGTGCCTCCGGGACAGGGAGGGGAAACACCATATATTTT,CASASGTGRGNTIYF
.,15,.,TRBV30,TRBJ2-7,TGTGCCTGGAGTCGCATACGGACCGGGGACTTTGAGCAGTACTTC,CAWSRIRTGDFEQYF
.,17,TRBD1,TRBV7-8,TRBJ2-7,TGTGCCAGCAGCTTAGCGTACTGGGGACAGGGGTGGCTCGAGCAGTACTTC,CASSLAYWGQGWLEQYF
.,16,TRBD2,TRBV18,TRBJ2-1,TGTGCCAGCTCATGGGGACTAGCGGGAGGAAAGATTGAGCAGTTCTTT,CASSWGLAGGKIEQFF
.,14,TRBD2,TRBV11-2,TRBJ2-7,TGTGCCAGCAGCTTAGACCCTAGCGGGTACGAGCAGTACTTC,CASSLDPSGYEQYF
.,14,TRBD1,TRBV27,TRBJ2-2,TGTGCCAGCAGTTACAGGGGTGCGACCGGGGAGCTGTTTTTT,CASSYRGATGELFF
.,15,.,TRBV6-2/TRBV6-3,TRBJ2-7,TGTGCCAGCAGTTACAGTGCCAGCGGCACCTACGAGCAGTACTTC,CASSYSASGTYEQYF
.,14,TRBD2,TRBV11-3,TRBJ2-3,TGTGCCACCAGAGCGGGAGCCCGCACAGATACGCAGTATTTT,CATRAGARTDTQYF
few,15,.,TRBV19,TRBJ2-7,TGTGCCAGTAGTGCCGGGACGGAGTCAGCCTACGAGCAGTACTTC,CASSAGTESAYEQYF
once,11,.,TRBV20-1,TRBJ2-1,TGCAGTGCTAGAGTCCTGAATGAGCAGTTCTTC,CSARVLNEQFF
.,14,.,TRBV2,TRBJ2-2,TGTGCCAGCAGGGCCTTGACCACGGGCGGGGAGCTGTTTTTT,CASRALTTGGELFF
.,13,.,TRBV6-9,TRBJ1-1,TGTGCCAGCAGTTATCTGGGGGGCACTGAAGCTTTCTTT,CASSYLGGTEAFF
few,14,TRBD1,TRBV28,TRBJ1-2,TGTGCCAGCAGTCGACAGGGGGCTAACTATGGCTACACCTTC,CASSRQGANYGYTF
few,13,.,TRBV6-1,TRBJ1-2,TGTGCCAGCAGTCGGACATCCGCCTATGGCTACACCTTC,CASSRTSAYGYTF
.,15,TRBD1,TRBV6-5,TRBJ2-2,TGTGCCAGCAGTTATGGACAGGAGAACACCGGGGAGCTGTTTTTT,CASSYGQENTGELFF
few,13,.,TRBV6-1,TRBJ1-6,TGTGCCAGCAAAATCGGGAATAATTCACCCCTCCACTTT,CASKIGNNSPLHF
.,15,.,TRBV6-1,TRBJ1-3,TGTGCCATCATAACCCGGAAGAGCTCTGGAAACACCATATATTTT,CAIITRKSSGNTIYF
.,13,TRBD2,TRBV29-1,TRBJ2-5,TGCAGCGTTGTTACGCTAGCGGGAGAGACCCAGTACTTC,CSVVTLAGETQYF
.,14,.,TRBV20-1,TRBJ1-5,TGCAGTGCTAGAGAGCAGGTTTTAAGGCAGCCCCAGCATTTT,CSAREQVLRQPQHF
few,14,.,TRBV6-2/TRBV6-3,TRBJ1-3,TGTGCCAGCAGTTACCAGGTCTCTGGAAACACCATATATTTT,CASSYQVSGNTIYF
.,12,.,TRBV11-1,TRBJ1-2,TGTGCCAGCAGCTTGGGCGGCTATGGCTACACCTTC,CASSLGGYGYTF
.,17,.,TRBV4-2,TRBJ2-6,TGTGCCAGCAGCCCTGGACACCTCAGCTCTGGGGCCAACGTCCTGACTTTC,CASSPGHLSSGANVLTF
.,15,.,TRBV7-2,TRBJ1-2,TGTGCCAGCAGCTTAACACAGGGCGGGTATGGGGGCTACACCTTC,CASSLTQGGYGGYTF
few,13,.,TRBV27,TRBJ2-3,TGTGCCAGCAGTCCCGCCCAGGGAGATACGCAGTATTTT,CASSPAQGDTQYF
.,15,.,TRBV19,TRBJ1-1,TGTGCCAGTAGACCCCTTTATGGGGGCGGCACTGAATCTTTCTTT,CASRPLYGGGTESFF
.,13,.,TRBV2,TRBJ1-6,TGTGCCAGCAGTGACAGCTATAATTCACCCCTCCACTTT,CASSDSYNSPLHF
few,13,.,TRBV28,TRBJ2-1,TGTGCCAGCAGTTTGGCAAGGGGAGGTGAGCAGTTCTTC,CASSLARGGEQFF
few,15,TRBD1,TRBV6-1,TRBJ1-2,TGTGCCAGCAGTCGGGGGACAGGGTACAACTATGGCTGCACCTTC,CASSRGTGYNYGCTF
.,15,.,TRBV7-9,TRBJ2-5,TGTGCCAGCAGCTTAGCCCAGGCGGGGATGGAGACCCAGTACTTC,CASSLAQAGMETQYF
.,16,.,TRBV9,TRBJ1-2,TGTGCCAGCAGCCGTCGGACGGGGCAGGCGCGGGAGGGCTACACCTTC,CASSRRTGQAREGYTF
.,14,.,TRBV11-3,TRBJ2-7,TGTGCCAGCAGCTTAGCCGGGGCCCCCTACGAGCAGTACTTC,CASSLAGAPYEQYF
few,14,.,TRBV6-1,TRBJ1-3,TGTGCCAGCAAGAGTGTAGTCTCTGGAAACACCATATATTTT,CASKSVVSGNTIYF